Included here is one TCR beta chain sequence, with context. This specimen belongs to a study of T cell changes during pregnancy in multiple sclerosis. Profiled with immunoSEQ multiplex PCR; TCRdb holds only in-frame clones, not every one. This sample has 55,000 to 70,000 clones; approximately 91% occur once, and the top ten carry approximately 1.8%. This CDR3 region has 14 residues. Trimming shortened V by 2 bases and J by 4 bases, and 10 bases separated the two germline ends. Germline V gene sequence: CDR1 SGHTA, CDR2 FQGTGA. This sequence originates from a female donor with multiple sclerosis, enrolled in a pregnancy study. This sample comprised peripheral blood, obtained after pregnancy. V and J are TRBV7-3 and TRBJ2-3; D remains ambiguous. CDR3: CASSLGSGADTQYF. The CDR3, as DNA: TGTGCCAGCAGCTTAGGTTCGGGTGCAGATACGCAGTATTTT.